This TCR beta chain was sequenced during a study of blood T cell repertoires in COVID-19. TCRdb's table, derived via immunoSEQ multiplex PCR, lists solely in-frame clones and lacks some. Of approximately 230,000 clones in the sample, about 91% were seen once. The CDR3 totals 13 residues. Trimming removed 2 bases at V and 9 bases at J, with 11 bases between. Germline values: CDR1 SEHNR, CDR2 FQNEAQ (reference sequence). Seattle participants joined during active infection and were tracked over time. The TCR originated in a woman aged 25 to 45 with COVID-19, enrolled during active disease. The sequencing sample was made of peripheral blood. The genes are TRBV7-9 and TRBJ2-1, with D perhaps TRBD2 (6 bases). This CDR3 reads CASSLPGVGEQFF. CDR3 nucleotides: TGTGCCAGCAGCTTACCGGGGGTGGGTGAGCAGTTCTTC.